These T cell receptor beta chains were read from a single sample in a study of cytomegalovirus exposure and HLA in healthy donors. Measured with immunoSEQ multiplex PCR; TCRdb has only the in-frame clones, and not every one. The repertoire holds around 70,000 clones, about three quarters seen once, with around an eighth in the top ten. The sequencing input was PBMCs. The receptors here all came from a male donor in good health and CMV-seropositive. The CDR3 runs from the conserved cysteine through the conserved F or W. The order of the fields is J gene, V gene, clone size, D gene, CDR3 protein, CDR3 DNA. D genes are given only for firm matches. Size tells how often a clone was seen (once, few, many) or the class of an expanded clone, and some rows leave it out.

J: TRBJ1-2
V: TRBV18
size: -
D: -
CDR3: CASSPDRPVGGYTF
DNA: TGTGCCAGCTCACCAGACAGGCCCGTGGGTGGCTACACCTTC

J: TRBJ2-3
V: TRBV7-6
size: -
D: -
CDR3: CASSLVGLASSDTQYF
DNA: TGTGCCAGCAGCTTAGTCGGCCTAGCGTCGTCAGATACGCAGTATTTT

J: TRBJ1-3
V: TRBV5-1
size: -
D: -
CDR3: CASSLDPSSGNTIYF
DNA: TGCGCCAGCAGCTTGGATCCCAGCTCTGGAAACACCATATATTTT

J: TRBJ1-3
V: TRBV18
size: -
D: TRBD1
CDR3: CASSPTGVRNTIYF
DNA: TGTGCCAGCTCACCAACAGGGGTACGGAACACCATATATTTT

J: TRBJ2-3
V: TRBV4-2
size: -
D: TRBD2
CDR3: CASSQDFAAGGPDTQYF
DNA: TGTGCCAGCAGCCAAGATTTTGCAGCGGGAGGGCCAGATACGCAGTATTTT

J: TRBJ1-4
V: TRBV19
size: -
D: -
CDR3: CASSSGEGLANEKLFF
DNA: TGTGCCAGTAGCAGTGGGGAGGGTCTCGCTAATGAAAAACTGTTTTTT

J: TRBJ2-5
V: TRBV7-3
size: few
D: -
CDR3: CASSRERGRTISETQYF
DNA: TGTGCCAGCAGCAGAGAAAGGGGTCGGACAATCTCGGAGACCCAGTACTTC

J: TRBJ1-5
V: TRBV5-4
size: -
D: TRBD1
CDR3: CASSLTGQGNQPQHF
DNA: TGTGCCAGCAGCTTAACGGGACAGGGCAATCAGCCCCAGCATTTT

J: TRBJ2-3
V: TRBV2
size: -
D: TRBD1
CDR3: CASSVDRVKYF
DNA: TGTGCCAGCAGTGTTGACAGGGTAAAATATTTT

J: TRBJ2-3
V: TRBV5-1
size: -
D: TRBD2
CDR3: CASSSGRAGTDTQYF
DNA: TGCGCCAGCAGCAGCGGGAGGGCAGGTACAGATACGCAGTATTTT

J: TRBJ2-7
V: TRBV5-1
size: -
D: TRBD2
CDR3: CASSLGLAGTYEQYF
DNA: TGCGCCAGCAGCTTGGGGCTAGCGGGAACCTACGAGCAGTACTTC

J: TRBJ2-5
V: TRBV5-1
size: -
D: TRBD1
CDR3: CASSLSGTGGGETQYF
DNA: TGCGCCAGCAGCTTATCGGGGACAGGGGGCGGGGAGACCCAGTACTTC

J: TRBJ1-2
V: TRBV11-2
size: few
D: TRBD1
CDR3: CASSLGQGGGYGYTF
DNA: TGTGCCAGCAGCTTGGGACAGGGAGGGGGTTATGGCTACACCTTC

J: TRBJ1-5
V: TRBV19
size: -
D: -
CDR3: CASSPAGRPNQPQHF
DNA: TGTGCCAGTAGTCCCGCGGGGCGTCCTAATCAGCCCCAGCATTTT

J: TRBJ2-3
V: TRBV25-1
size: -
D: TRBD2
CDR3: CASLLTSGGLYTQYF
DNA: TGTGCCAGCCTTCTTACTAGCGGGGGGCTTTATACGCAGTATTTT

J: TRBJ1-6
V: TRBV14
size: -
D: -
CDR3: CASSLGHPSSYNSPLHF
DNA: TGTGCCAGCAGCCTTGGACATCCGAGCTCCTATAATTCACCCCTCCACTTT

J: TRBJ1-2
V: TRBV28
size: few
D: -
CDR3: CASSLWAGSNYGYTF
DNA: TGTGCCAGCAGTTTATGGGCGGGATCAAACTATGGCTACACCTTC